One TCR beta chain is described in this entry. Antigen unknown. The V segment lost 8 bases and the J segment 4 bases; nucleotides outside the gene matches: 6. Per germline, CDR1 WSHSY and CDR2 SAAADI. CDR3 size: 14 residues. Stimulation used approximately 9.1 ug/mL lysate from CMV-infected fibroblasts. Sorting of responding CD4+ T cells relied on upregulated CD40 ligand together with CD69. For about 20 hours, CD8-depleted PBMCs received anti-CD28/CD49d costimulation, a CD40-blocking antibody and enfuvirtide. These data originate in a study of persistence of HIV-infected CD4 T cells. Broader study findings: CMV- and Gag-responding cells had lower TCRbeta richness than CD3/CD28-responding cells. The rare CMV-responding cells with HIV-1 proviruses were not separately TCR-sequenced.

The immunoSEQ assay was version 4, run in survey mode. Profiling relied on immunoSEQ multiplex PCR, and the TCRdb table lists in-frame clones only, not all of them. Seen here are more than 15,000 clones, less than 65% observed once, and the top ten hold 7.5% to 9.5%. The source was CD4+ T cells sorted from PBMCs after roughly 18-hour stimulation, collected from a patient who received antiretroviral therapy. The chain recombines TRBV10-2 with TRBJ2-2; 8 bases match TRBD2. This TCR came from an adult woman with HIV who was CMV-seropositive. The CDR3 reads CASAGGRGTGELFF. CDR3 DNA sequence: TGCGCCAGCGCGGGGGGCCGAGGCACCGGGGAGCTGTTTTTT.